This T cell receptor (beta chain) was sequenced for a study of blood T cell repertoires in COVID-19. Study background: PBMCs, B-cell-depleted T cells, or T cells provided the cDNA or gDNA that made up the material.

The length of the CDR3 is 14 residues. Trimming removed 4 bases from V and 4 bases from J, with 13 bases in between. Germline CDR1 is SGHDN and CDR2 is FVKESK. Profiling relied on immunoSEQ multiplex PCR, and the TCRdb table lists in-frame clones only, not all of them. The sample gives 150,000 to 250,000 clones, around 90% of which show up once; approximately 2% is in the top ten. This clone showed up just once. What was sequenced was PBMCs or T cells enriched from blood (not recorded which). The receptor's source is a woman aged 25-40 years who had recovered from COVID-19. The gene calls are TRBV14 and TRBJ1-1, with no clear D. The CDR3 sequence is CASSPIHGVTEAFF. The CDR3 coding sequence is TGTGCCAGCAGCCCAATCCATGGAGTCACTGAAGCTTTCTTT.